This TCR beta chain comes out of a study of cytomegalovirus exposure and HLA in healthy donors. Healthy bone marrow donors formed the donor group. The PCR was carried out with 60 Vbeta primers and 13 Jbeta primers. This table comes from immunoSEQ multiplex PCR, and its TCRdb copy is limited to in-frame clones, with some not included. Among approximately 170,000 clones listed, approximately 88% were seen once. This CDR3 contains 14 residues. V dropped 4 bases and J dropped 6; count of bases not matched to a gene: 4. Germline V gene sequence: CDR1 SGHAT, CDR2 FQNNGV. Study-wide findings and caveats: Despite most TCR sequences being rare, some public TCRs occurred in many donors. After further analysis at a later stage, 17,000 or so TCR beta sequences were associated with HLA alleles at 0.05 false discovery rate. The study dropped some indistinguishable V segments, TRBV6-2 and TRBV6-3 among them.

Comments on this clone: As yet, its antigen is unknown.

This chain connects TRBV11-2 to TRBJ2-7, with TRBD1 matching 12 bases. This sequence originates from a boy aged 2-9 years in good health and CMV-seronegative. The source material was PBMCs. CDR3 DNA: TGTGCCAGCAGCTACGGGACAGGGGGCACCGAGCAGTACGTC. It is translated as CASSYGTGGTEQYV.